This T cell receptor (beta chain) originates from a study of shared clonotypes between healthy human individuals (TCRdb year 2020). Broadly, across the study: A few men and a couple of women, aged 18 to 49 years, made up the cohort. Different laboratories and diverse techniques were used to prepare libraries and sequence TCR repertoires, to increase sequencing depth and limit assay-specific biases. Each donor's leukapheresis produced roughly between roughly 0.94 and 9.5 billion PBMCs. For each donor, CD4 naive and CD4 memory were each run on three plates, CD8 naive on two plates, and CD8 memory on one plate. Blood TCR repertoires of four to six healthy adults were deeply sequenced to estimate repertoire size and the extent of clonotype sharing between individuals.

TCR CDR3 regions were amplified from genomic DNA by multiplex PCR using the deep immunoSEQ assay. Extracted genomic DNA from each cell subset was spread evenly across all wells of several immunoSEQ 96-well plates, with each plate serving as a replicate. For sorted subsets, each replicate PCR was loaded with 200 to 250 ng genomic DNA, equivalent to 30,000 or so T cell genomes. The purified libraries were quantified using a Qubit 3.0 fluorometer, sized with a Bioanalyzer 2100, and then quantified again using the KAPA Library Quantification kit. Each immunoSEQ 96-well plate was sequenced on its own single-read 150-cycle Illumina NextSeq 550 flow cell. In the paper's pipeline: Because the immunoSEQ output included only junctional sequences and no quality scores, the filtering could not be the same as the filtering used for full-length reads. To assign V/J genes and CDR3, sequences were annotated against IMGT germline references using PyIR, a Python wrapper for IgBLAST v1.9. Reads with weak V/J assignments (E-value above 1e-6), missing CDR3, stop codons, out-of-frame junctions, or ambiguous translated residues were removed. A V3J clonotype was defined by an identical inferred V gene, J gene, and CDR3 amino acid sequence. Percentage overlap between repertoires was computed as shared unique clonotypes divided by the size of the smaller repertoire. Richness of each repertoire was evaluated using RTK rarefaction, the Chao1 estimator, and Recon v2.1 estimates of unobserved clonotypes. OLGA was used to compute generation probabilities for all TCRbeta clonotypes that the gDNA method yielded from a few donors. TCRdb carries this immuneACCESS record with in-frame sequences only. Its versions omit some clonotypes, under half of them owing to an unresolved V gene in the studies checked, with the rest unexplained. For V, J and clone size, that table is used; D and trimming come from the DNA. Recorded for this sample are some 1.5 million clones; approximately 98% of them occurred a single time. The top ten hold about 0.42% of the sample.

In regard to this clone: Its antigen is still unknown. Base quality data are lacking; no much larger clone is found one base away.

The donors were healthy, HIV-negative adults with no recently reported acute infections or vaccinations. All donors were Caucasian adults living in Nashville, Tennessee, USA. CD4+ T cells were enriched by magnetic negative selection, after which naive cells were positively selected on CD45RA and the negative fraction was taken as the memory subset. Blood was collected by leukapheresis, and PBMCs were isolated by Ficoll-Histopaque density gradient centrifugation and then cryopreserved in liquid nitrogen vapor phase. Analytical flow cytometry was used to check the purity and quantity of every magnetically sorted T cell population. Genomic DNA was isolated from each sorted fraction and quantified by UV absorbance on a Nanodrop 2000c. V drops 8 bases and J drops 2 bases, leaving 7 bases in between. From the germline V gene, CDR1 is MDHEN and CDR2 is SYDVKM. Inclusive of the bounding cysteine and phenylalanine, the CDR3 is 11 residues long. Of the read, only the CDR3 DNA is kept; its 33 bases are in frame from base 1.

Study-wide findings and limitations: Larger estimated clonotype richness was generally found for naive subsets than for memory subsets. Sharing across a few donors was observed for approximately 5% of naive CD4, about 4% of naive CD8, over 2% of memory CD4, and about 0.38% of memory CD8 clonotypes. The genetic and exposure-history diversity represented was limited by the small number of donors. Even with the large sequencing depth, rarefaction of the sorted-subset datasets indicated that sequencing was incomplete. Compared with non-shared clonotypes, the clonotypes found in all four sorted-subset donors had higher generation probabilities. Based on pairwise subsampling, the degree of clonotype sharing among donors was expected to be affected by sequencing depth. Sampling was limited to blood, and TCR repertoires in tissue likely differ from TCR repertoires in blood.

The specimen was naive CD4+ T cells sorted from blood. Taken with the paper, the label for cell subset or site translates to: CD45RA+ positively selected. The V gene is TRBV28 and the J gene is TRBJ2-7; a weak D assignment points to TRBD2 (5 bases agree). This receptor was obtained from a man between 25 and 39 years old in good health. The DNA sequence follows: TGTGCCAGCGCGGGCCCCTACGAGCAGTACTTC. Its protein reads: CASAGPYEQYF.